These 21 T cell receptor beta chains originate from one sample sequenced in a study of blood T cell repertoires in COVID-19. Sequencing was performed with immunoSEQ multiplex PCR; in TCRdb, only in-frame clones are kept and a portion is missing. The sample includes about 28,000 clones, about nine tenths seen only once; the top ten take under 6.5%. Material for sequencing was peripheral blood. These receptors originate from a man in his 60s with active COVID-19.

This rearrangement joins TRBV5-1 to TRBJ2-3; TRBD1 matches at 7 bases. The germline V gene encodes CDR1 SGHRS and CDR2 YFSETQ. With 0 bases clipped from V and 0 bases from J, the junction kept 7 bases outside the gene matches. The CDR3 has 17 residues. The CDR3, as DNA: TGCGCCAGCAGCTTGGAAGGGGGCAGCGTTAGCACAGATACGCAGTATTTT. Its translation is CASSLEGGSVSTDTQYF.

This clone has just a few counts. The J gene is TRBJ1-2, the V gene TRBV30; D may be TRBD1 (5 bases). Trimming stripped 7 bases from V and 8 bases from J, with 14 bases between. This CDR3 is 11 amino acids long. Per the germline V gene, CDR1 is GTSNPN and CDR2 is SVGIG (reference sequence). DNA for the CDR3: TGTGCCTACCCCAGGCAGGGCGGCTACACCTTC. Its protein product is CAYPRQGGYTF.

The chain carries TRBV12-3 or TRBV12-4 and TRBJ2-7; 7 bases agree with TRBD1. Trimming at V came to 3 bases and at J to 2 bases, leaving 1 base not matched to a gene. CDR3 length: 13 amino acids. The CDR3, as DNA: TGTGCCAGCAGTTTGACAGGGACCTACGAGCAGTACTTC. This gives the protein CASSLTGTYEQYF.

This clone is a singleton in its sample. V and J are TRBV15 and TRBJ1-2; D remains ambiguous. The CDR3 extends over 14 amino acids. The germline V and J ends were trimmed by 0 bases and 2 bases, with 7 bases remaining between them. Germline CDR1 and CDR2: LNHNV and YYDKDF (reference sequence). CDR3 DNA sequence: TGTGCCACCAGCAGAGATGGCTTAAACTATGGCTACACCTTC. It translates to CATSRDGLNYGYTF.

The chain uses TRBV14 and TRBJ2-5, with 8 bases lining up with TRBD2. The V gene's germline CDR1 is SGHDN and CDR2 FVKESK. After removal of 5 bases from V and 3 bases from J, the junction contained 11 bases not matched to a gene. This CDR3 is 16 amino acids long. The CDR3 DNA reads TGTGCCAGCAGCTCCCTGCGGGGGGCGCAGGAAGAGACCCAGTACTTC. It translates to CASSSLRGAQEETQYF.

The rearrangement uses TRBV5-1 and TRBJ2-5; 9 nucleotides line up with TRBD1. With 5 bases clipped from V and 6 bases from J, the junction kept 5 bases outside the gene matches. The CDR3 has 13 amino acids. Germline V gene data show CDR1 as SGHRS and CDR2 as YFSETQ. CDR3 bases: TGCGCCAGCAGGCGTGACAGGGGGAAGACCCAGTACTTC. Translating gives CASRRDRGKTQYF.

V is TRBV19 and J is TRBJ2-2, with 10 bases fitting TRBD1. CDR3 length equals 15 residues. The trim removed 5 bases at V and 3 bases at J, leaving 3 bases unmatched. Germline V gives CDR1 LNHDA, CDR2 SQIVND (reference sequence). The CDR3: CASSGTGAYTGELFF. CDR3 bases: TGTGCCAGTAGTGGGACAGGGGCGTACACCGGGGAGCTGTTTTTT.

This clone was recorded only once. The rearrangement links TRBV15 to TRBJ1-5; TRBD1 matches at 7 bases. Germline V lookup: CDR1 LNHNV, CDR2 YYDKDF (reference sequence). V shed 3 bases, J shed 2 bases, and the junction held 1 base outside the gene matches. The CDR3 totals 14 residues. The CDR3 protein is CATSRQGGNQPQHF. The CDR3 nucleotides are TGTGCCACCAGCAGGCAGGGGGGCAATCAGCCCCAGCATTTT.

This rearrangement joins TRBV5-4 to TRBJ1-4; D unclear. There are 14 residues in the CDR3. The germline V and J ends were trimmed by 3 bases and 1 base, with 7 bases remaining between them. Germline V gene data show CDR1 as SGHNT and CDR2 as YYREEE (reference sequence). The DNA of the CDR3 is TGTGCCAGCAGCTCACAGAAAACTAATGAAAAACTGTTTTTT. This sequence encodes CASSSQKTNEKLFF.

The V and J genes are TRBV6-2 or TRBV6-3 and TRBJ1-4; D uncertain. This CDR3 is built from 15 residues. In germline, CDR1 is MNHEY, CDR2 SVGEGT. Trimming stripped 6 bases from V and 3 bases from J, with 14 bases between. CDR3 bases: TGTGCCAGCAGCGACGAGGGTTTCCCTAATGAAAAACTGTTTTTT. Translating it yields CASSDEGFPNEKLFF.

In nucleotides, the CDR3 is TGTGCCAGCAGCCCCTACAGGAGTTCCTCTGGAAACACCATATATTTT. It encodes CASSPYRSSSGNTIYF. The rearrangement uses TRBV3-1 (or the pseudogene TRBV3-2) and TRBJ1-3; perhaps TRBD1 as D (5 bases). Trimming removed 4 bases at V and 0 bases at J, with 13 bases between. Looked up from germline, CDR1 is LGHDT and CDR2 is YNNKEL (reference sequence). The CDR3 length is 16 residues.

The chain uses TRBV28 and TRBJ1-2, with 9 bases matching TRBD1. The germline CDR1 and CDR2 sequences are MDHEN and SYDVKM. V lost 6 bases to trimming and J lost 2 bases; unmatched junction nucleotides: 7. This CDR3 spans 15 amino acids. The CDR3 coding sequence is TGTGCCAGCAGCGCCGTCGGGACAGGGAACTATGGCTACACCTTC. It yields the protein CASSAVGTGNYGYTF.

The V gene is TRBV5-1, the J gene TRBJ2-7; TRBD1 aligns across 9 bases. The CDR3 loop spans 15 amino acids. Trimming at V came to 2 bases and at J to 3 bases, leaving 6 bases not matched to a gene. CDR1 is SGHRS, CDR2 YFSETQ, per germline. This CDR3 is CASSFGTGRGYEQYF. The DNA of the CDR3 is TGCGCCAGCAGCTTCGGGACAGGGCGAGGCTACGAGCAGTACTTC.

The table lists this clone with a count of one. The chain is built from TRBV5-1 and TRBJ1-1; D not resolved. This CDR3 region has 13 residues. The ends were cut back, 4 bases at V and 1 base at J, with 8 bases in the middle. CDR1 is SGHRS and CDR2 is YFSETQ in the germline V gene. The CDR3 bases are TGCGCCAGCAGCCTAGGAAAGAACACTGAAGCTTTCTTT. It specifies CASSLGKNTEAFF.

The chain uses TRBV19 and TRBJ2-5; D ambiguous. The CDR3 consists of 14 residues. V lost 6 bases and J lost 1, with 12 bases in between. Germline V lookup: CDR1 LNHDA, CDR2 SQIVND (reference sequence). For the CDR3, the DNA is TGTGCCAGTAGCAAACGACGGAGCCAAGAGACCCAGTACTTC. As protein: CASSKRRSQETQYF.

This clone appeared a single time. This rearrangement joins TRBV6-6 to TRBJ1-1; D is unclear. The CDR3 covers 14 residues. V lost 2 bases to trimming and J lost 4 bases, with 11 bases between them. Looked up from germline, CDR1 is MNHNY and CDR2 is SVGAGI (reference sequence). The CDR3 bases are TGTGCCAGCAGTTACAGTGAGGCTCTCACTGAAGCTTTCTTT. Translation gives CASSYSEALTEAFF.

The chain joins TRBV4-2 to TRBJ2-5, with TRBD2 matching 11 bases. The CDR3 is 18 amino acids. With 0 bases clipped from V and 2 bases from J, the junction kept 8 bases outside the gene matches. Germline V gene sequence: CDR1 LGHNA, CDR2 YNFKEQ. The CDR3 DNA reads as TGTGCCAGCAGCCAAGACCCGGTAGCGGGGGGGCGGCAAGAGACCCAGTACTTC. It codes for CASSQDPVAGGRQETQYF.

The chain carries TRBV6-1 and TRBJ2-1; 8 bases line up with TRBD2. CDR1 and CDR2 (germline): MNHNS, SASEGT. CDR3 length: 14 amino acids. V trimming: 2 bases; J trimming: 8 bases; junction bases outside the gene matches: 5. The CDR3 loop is CASSEWTSRHEQFF. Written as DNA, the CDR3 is TGTGCCAGCAGTGAATGGACTAGCCGGCATGAGCAGTTCTTC.

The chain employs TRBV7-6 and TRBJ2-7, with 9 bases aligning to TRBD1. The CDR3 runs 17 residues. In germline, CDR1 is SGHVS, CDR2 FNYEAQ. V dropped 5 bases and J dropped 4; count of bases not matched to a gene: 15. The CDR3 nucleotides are TGTGCCAGCAGCGCCCGCTCGCGCGGGACAGGGTTTTACGAGCAGTACTTC. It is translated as CASSARSRGTGFYEQYF.

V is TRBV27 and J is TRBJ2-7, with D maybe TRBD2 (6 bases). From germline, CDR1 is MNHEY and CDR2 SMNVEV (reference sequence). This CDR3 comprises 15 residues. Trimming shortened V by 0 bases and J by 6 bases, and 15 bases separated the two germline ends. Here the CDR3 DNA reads TGTGCCAGCAGTTTATCTTCCAAGGGGAGGCTCGAGCAGTACTTC. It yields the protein CASSLSSKGRLEQYF.

This CDR3 is CASSQVRQGGGYTF. CDR3 nucleotide sequence: TGTGCCAGCAGCCAGGTCCGCCAGGGTGGAGGCTACACCTTC. The V gene is TRBV11-2, the J gene TRBJ1-2; the D gene is possibly TRBD1 (5 bases). The CDR3 runs 14 residues. Trimming removed 5 bases from V and 8 bases from J, with 18 bases in between. The germline V gene encodes CDR1 SGHAT and CDR2 FQNNGV.